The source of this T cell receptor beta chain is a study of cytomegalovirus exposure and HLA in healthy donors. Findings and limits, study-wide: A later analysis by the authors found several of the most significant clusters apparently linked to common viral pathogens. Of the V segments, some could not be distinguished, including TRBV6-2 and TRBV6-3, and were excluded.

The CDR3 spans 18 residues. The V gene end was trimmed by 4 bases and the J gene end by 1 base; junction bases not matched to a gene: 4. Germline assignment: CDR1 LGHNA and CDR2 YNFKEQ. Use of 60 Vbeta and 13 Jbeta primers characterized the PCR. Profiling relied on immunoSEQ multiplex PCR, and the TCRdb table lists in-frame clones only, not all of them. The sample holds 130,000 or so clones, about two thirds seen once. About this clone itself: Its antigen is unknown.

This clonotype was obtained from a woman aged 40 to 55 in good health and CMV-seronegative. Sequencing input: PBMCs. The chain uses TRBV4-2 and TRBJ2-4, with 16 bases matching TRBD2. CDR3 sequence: CASSPGTSGGAAKNIQYF. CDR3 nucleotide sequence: TGTGCCAGCAGCCCCGGGACTAGCGGGGGGGCGGCCAAAAACATTCAGTACTTC.